This TCR beta chain emerged from a study of T-cell memory formation after mild COVID-19. This clonotype was found a few times. Trimming left V 6 bases short and J 10 bases short, with 13 bases between. CDR1 is DFQATT and CDR2 is SNEGSKA in the germline V gene (reference sequence). The length of the CDR3 is 11 residues. 5'RACE with constant-segment primers built TCRalpha and TCRbeta cDNA libraries with UMIs. Each CDR3 protein is one row after TCRdb ran MiXCR on the 5' RACE reads. The sample lists over 70,000 distinct CDR3 sequences, roughly 16% occurring once. The source material was PBMCs or a T cell subset sorted from them (not recorded which). This chain links TRBV20-1 with TRBJ2-1; D remains unclear. The receptor was derived from a man aged 18 to 35 who had mild COVID-19 (a few samples of this study predate the infection). Cell type and time point are not known. CDR3 in amino acids: CSALLRGEQFF. DNA of the CDR3: TGCAGTGCCCTACTCCGAGGCGAGCAGTTCTTC.